The sample holds a few counts of the clone carrying this TCR beta chain. Antigen unknown. This sample is part of a study of shared clonotypes between healthy human individuals. The study's findings and limits: Sharing of clonotypes among donors was expected to vary with sequencing depth.

Per germline, CDR1 SGDLS and CDR2 YYNGEE. The CDR3 has 14 amino acids. V lost 1 base, J lost 1 base, and 6 bases lay in between. The assay was immunoSEQ multiplex PCR, and TCRdb's table has in-frame clones only and misses some. The sample holds around 510,000 clones; around 77% are singletons and the top ten take around 13%. This sequence joins TRBV9 and TRBJ2-1; D not certain. The sequenced material came from PBMCs. The source is a woman in her thirties or forties in good health. Some clones in this sample may be carry-over from other donors' samples. The CDR3 DNA follows: TGTGCCAGCAGCGTACTAGATTCCTACAATGAGCAGTTCTTC. It encodes CASSVLDSYNEQFF.